A selection of T cell receptor beta chains follows, all from one sample in a study of cytomegalovirus exposure and HLA in healthy donors. Produced via immunoSEQ multiplex PCR; TCRdb's table is partial and in-frame only. The sample includes about 160,000 clones, approximately 80% of them seen just once. What was sequenced was PBMCs. Receptors were obtained from a woman between 50 and 59 years old in good health and CMV-seronegative. CDR3s include the opening cysteine and the closing phenylalanine or tryptophan. Each record gives: D gene, clone size, V gene, J gene, CDR3 length, CDR3 protein, CDR3 DNA. D genes are given only for firm matches. The listing skips clone size in some rows; elsewhere it reads once, few, many or a size class.

d_gene: NA
abundance: NA
v_gene: TRBV28
j_gene: TRBJ1-3
len: 15
CDR3aa: CATTSGGYSGNTIYF
CDR3nt: TGTGCCACCACGAGCGGGGGCTACTCTGGAAACACCATATATTTT

d_gene: NA
abundance: NA
v_gene: TRBV11-2
j_gene: TRBJ1-5
len: 15
CDR3aa: CASSLQGQKGQPQHF
CDR3nt: TGTGCCAGCAGCTTACAGGGTCAGAAAGGTCAGCCCCAGCATTTT

d_gene: TRBD2
abundance: NA
v_gene: TRBV9
j_gene: TRBJ2-7
len: 18
CDR3aa: CASSVSVGGTSGSYEQYF
CDR3nt: TGTGCCAGCAGCGTAAGTGTGGGGGGGACTAGCGGCTCCTACGAGCAGTACTTC

d_gene: NA
abundance: NA
v_gene: TRBV1
j_gene: TRBJ1-6
len: 17
CDR3aa: CTSSQDYWVRYNSPLHF
CDR3nt: TGCACCAGCAGCCAAGATTATTGGGTGAGGTATAATTCACCCCTCCACTTT

d_gene: NA
abundance: NA
v_gene: TRBV27
j_gene: TRBJ2-5
len: 14
CDR3aa: CASTRAGRAETQYF
CDR3nt: TGTGCCAGCACCCGTGCGGGAAGAGCAGAGACCCAGTACTTC

d_gene: NA
abundance: NA
v_gene: TRBV4-3
j_gene: TRBJ2-7
len: 15
CDR3aa: CASSLGRGNSYEQYF
CDR3nt: TGCGCCAGCAGCCTGGGACGGGGGAATTCCTACGAGCAGTACTTC

d_gene: NA
abundance: NA
v_gene: TRBV6-5
j_gene: TRBJ1-6
len: 15
CDR3aa: CASSYSPGLGSPLHF
CDR3nt: TGTGCCAGCAGTTACTCCCCGGGTTTGGGTTCACCCCTCCACTTT

d_gene: NA
abundance: NA
v_gene: TRBV7-2
j_gene: TRBJ1-1
len: 14
CDR3aa: CASSLKWGGTEAFF
CDR3nt: TGTGCCAGCAGCTTAAAGTGGGGGGGCACTGAAGCTTTCTTT

d_gene: TRBD2
abundance: NA
v_gene: TRBV10-2
j_gene: TRBJ2-1
len: 15
CDR3aa: CASSRTSGGYNEQFF
CDR3nt: TGCGCCAGCAGCCGCACTAGCGGGGGGTACAATGAGCAGTTCTTC

d_gene: TRBD1
abundance: NA
v_gene: TRBV5-1
j_gene: TRBJ2-7
len: 14
CDR3aa: CASSLDGTGHEQYF
CDR3nt: TGCGCCAGCAGCTTGGATGGGACAGGTCACGAGCAGTACTTC

d_gene: TRBD1
abundance: NA
v_gene: TRBV4-2
j_gene: TRBJ1-2
len: 15
CDR3aa: CASSHSQGAKNGYTF
CDR3nt: TGTGCCAGCAGCCATAGCCAGGGGGCAAAAAATGGCTACACCTTC

d_gene: NA
abundance: NA
v_gene: TRBV5-1
j_gene: TRBJ2-2
len: 16
CDR3aa: CASSVRQTGNTGELFF
CDR3nt: TGCGCCAGCAGCGTTCGGCAGACAGGGAACACCGGGGAGCTGTTTTTT

d_gene: NA
abundance: NA
v_gene: TRBV30
j_gene: TRBJ2-1
len: 17
CDR3aa: CAWREARRVSSYNEQFF
CDR3nt: TGTGCCTGGAGAGAGGCCAGGAGGGTTAGCTCCTACAATGAGCAGTTCTTC

d_gene: NA
abundance: NA
v_gene: TRBV7-9
j_gene: TRBJ1-2
len: 14
CDR3aa: CASSSGGPLYGYTF
CDR3nt: TGTGCCAGCTCCTCGGGGGGGCCCCTATATGGCTACACCTTC

d_gene: TRBD1
abundance: NA
v_gene: TRBV28
j_gene: TRBJ1-5
len: 16
CDR3aa: CASSLATGMGNQPQHF
CDR3nt: TGTGCCAGCAGTTTAGCGACAGGGATGGGGAATCAGCCCCAGCATTTT

d_gene: NA
abundance: NA
v_gene: TRBV7-9
j_gene: TRBJ2-7
len: 15
CDR3aa: CASSFDGDTSYEQYF
CDR3nt: TGTGCCAGCAGCTTCGACGGGGATACCTCCTACGAGCAGTACTTC

d_gene: TRBD2
abundance: NA
v_gene: TRBV5-1
j_gene: TRBJ2-1
len: 16
CDR3aa: CASSLGASGGLLKQFF
CDR3nt: TGCGCCAGCAGCTTGGGGGCTAGCGGGGGCCTCTTGAAACAGTTCTTC

d_gene: NA
abundance: NA
v_gene: TRBV7-5
j_gene: TRBJ1-1
len: 14
CDR3aa: CARSLTGQNTEAFF
CDR3nt: TGTGCCAGAAGCTTAACAGGGCAGAACACTGAAGCTTTCTTT

d_gene: TRBD1
abundance: NA
v_gene: TRBV6-5
j_gene: TRBJ1-2
len: 16
CDR3aa: CASSYSRGQGVGGYTF
CDR3nt: TGTGCCAGCAGTTACTCCAGAGGACAGGGGGTGGGGGGCTACACCTTC

d_gene: NA
abundance: NA
v_gene: TRBV18
j_gene: TRBJ1-3
len: 16
CDR3aa: CASSPQVPGTGNTIYF
CDR3nt: TGTGCCAGCTCACCACAAGTACCAGGAACTGGAAACACCATATATTTT

d_gene: NA
abundance: NA
v_gene: TRBV21-1
j_gene: TRBJ1-6
len: 17
CDR3aa: CASSTSDRATFNSPLHF
CDR3nt: TGTGCCAGCAGCACCTCGGACAGGGCGACCTTTAATTCACCCCTCCACTTT

d_gene: NA
abundance: NA
v_gene: TRBV6-4
j_gene: TRBJ1-5
len: 16
CDR3aa: CASSDSAGSGNQPQHF
CDR3nt: TGTGCCAGCAGTGACTCGGCGGGGTCTGGCAATCAGCCCCAGCATTTT

d_gene: TRBD1
abundance: NA
v_gene: TRBV7-3
j_gene: TRBJ2-1
len: 15
CDR3aa: CASSNRGQPHNEQFF
CDR3nt: TGTGCCAGCAGCAACAGGGGACAACCACACAATGAGCAGTTCTTC

d_gene: NA
abundance: NA
v_gene: TRBV6-1
j_gene: TRBJ2-7
len: 14
CDR3aa: CASSTLRGTYEQYF
CDR3nt: TGTGCCAGCAGTACCCTTCGGGGGACCTACGAGCAGTACTTC

d_gene: TRBD2
abundance: NA
v_gene: TRBV4-1
j_gene: TRBJ2-5
len: 16
CDR3aa: CASSQDRAGARETQYF
CDR3nt: TGCGCCAGCAGCCAAGATAGGGCGGGAGCACGGGAGACCCAGTACTTC

d_gene: NA
abundance: NA
v_gene: TRBV7-2
j_gene: TRBJ2-5
len: 15
CDR3aa: CASSLARSRQETQYF
CDR3nt: TGTGCCAGCAGCTTAGCGCGATCGCGGCAAGAGACCCAGTACTTC

d_gene: NA
abundance: NA
v_gene: TRBV5-1
j_gene: TRBJ1-5
len: 18
CDR3aa: CASSSRLRVQVLNQPQHF
CDR3nt: TGCGCCAGCAGCTCCCGGCTGAGGGTGCAGGTCCTTAATCAGCCCCAGCATTTT

d_gene: NA
abundance: NA
v_gene: TRBV6-1
j_gene: TRBJ2-1
len: 16
CDR3aa: CASSDLGRTSYNEQFF
CDR3nt: TGTGCCAGCAGTGACTTAGGGCGGACTTCCTACAATGAGCAGTTCTTC

d_gene: NA
abundance: few
v_gene: TRBV9
j_gene: TRBJ2-1
len: 17
CDR3aa: CASSVAGGRSSYNEQFF
CDR3nt: TGTGCCAGCAGCGTAGCGGGGGGCAGGAGCTCCTACAATGAGCAGTTCTTC

d_gene: TRBD2
abundance: few
v_gene: TRBV7-6
j_gene: TRBJ2-3
len: 18
CDR3aa: CASSLEPGLAGSTDTQYF
CDR3nt: TGTGCCAGCAGCTTAGAGCCCGGACTAGCGGGGAGCACAGATACGCAGTATTTT

d_gene: TRBD1
abundance: NA
v_gene: TRBV7-8
j_gene: TRBJ1-1
len: 14
CDR3aa: CASSPSRDRGRAFF
CDR3nt: TGTGCCAGCAGCCCCAGCCGGGACAGGGGGCGAGCTTTCTTT

d_gene: TRBD1
abundance: NA
v_gene: TRBV7-9
j_gene: TRBJ1-1
len: 16
CDR3aa: CASSPTGGRQDTEAFF
CDR3nt: TGTGCCAGCAGCCCTACAGGGGGCAGGCAGGACACTGAAGCTTTCTTT

d_gene: NA
abundance: NA
v_gene: TRBV7-9
j_gene: TRBJ1-2
len: 15
CDR3aa: CASSLVGDRNYGYTF
CDR3nt: TGTGCCAGCAGCTTGGTGGGAGACCGGAACTATGGCTACACCTTC

d_gene: NA
abundance: NA
v_gene: TRBV7-9
j_gene: TRBJ1-2
len: 13
CDR3aa: CASSFGANYGYTF
CDR3nt: TGTGCCAGCAGCTTTGGGGCAAACTATGGCTACACCTTC

d_gene: TRBD2
abundance: NA
v_gene: TRBV7-2
j_gene: TRBJ2-7
len: 14
CDR3aa: CASSTQRGSYEQYF
CDR3nt: TGTGCCAGCAGCACCCAGCGGGGGTCCTACGAGCAGTACTTC

d_gene: NA
abundance: NA
v_gene: TRBV6-5
j_gene: TRBJ2-7
len: 14
CDR3aa: CASSYSADSYEQYF
CDR3nt: TGTGCCAGCAGTTACTCGGCGGATTCCTACGAGCAGTACTTC

d_gene: TRBD1
abundance: NA
v_gene: TRBV7-2
j_gene: TRBJ1-2
len: 17
CDR3aa: CASSLVGTGESGGGYTF
CDR3nt: TGTGCCAGCAGCTTAGTAGGGACAGGGGAATCGGGCGGTGGCTACACCTTC

d_gene: TRBD2
abundance: NA
v_gene: TRBV5-4
j_gene: TRBJ2-5
len: 17
CDR3aa: CASSPLGSGGAEETQYF
CDR3nt: TGTGCCAGCAGCCCCTTGGGCAGCGGGGGGGCCGAAGAGACCCAGTACTTC

d_gene: NA
abundance: NA
v_gene: TRBV4-1
j_gene: TRBJ2-7
len: 14
CDR3aa: CASSQHRVFDEQYF
CDR3nt: TGCGCCAGCAGCCAACACAGGGTGTTCGACGAGCAGTACTTC

d_gene: TRBD2
abundance: NA
v_gene: TRBV27
j_gene: TRBJ2-7
len: 16
CDR3aa: CASTFSAGTSPYEQYF
CDR3nt: TGTGCCAGCACCTTCTCAGCTGGGACTAGCCCCTACGAGCAGTACTTC

d_gene: NA
abundance: NA
v_gene: TRBV2
j_gene: TRBJ2-6
len: 14
CDR3aa: CASTQDSGANVLTF
CDR3nt: TGTGCCAGCACTCAGGACTCTGGGGCCAACGTCCTGACTTTC

d_gene: TRBD2
abundance: NA
v_gene: TRBV5-1
j_gene: TRBJ2-7
len: 15
CDR3aa: CASSLMTSGSGEQYF
CDR3nt: TGCGCCAGCAGCTTGATGACTAGCGGGAGTGGCGAGCAGTACTTC

d_gene: NA
abundance: NA
v_gene: TRBV7-8
j_gene: TRBJ1-2
len: 14
CDR3aa: CASSSRTDNYGYTF
CDR3nt: TGTGCCAGCAGCTCCCGGACAGATAACTATGGCTACACCTTC

d_gene: NA
abundance: NA
v_gene: TRBV6-1
j_gene: TRBJ1-3
len: 16
CDR3aa: CASSEVEPSSGNTIYF
CDR3nt: TGTGCCAGCAGTGAAGTAGAGCCAAGCTCTGGAAACACCATATATTTT

d_gene: TRBD2
abundance: NA
v_gene: TRBV18
j_gene: TRBJ2-5
len: 18
CDR3aa: CASSPRVSGIVESETQYF
CDR3nt: TGTGCCAGCTCACCAAGGGTTAGCGGGATAGTGGAGTCGGAGACCCAGTACTTC

d_gene: NA
abundance: NA
v_gene: TRBV6-5
j_gene: TRBJ2-5
len: 15
CDR3aa: CASNTWGGAQETQYF
CDR3nt: TGTGCCAGCAATACTTGGGGGGGGGCACAAGAGACCCAGTACTTC

d_gene: TRBD1
abundance: NA
v_gene: TRBV7-9
j_gene: TRBJ2-7
len: 14
CDR3aa: CASSRTGGSNEQYF
CDR3nt: TGTGCCAGCAGTCGGACAGGGGGCTCCAACGAGCAGTACTTC

d_gene: NA
abundance: NA
v_gene: TRBV4-3
j_gene: TRBJ2-5
len: 12
CDR3aa: CASSQDRETQYF
CDR3nt: TGCGCCAGCAGCCAAGATCGAGAGACCCAGTACTTC